The following is a T cell receptor (beta chain) sequence with its context. Its specificity is unknown. Other DNA sequences in this sample translate to the same CDR3. Though nominally healthy at sampling, donors likely had unrecorded immune exposures. The source of the sample is a study of cytomegalovirus exposure and HLA in healthy donors. The PCR contained 60 Vbeta and 13 Jbeta primers. Only in-frame clones appear in the TCRdb table, and some are missing; sequencing was by immunoSEQ multiplex PCR. The table has 150,000 to 200,000 clones, around 80% seen once. Study observations and caveats: Cytomegalovirus-associated TCR beta chains were listed, numbering over 150. Researchers left out some V segments, among them TRBV6-2 and TRBV6-3, as indistinguishable.

The CDR3 runs to 15 residues. CDR1 and CDR2 (germline): SGHDT, YYEEEE. The ends lost 1 base at V and 2 bases at J; junction bases unmatched: 5. The clonotype originates from a woman in her thirties or forties in good health and CMV-seronegative. Sequenced input: PBMCs. The chain is built from TRBV5-6 and TRBJ1-1, with TRBD1 matching over 7 bases. The CDR3 is CASSLLGQTNTEAFF. CDR3 DNA: TGTGCCAGCAGCTTGCTGGGACAGACCAACACTGAAGCTTTCTTT.